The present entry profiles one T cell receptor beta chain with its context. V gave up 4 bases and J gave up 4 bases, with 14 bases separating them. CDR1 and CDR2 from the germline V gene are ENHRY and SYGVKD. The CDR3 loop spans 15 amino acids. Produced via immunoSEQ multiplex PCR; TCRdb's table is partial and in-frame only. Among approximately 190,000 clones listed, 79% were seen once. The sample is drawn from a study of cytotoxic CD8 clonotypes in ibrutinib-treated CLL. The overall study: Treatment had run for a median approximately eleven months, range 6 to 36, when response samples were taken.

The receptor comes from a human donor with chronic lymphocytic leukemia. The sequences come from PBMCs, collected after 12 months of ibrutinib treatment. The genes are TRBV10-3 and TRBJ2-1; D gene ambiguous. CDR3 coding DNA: TGTGCCATCAGTGCCTCTACCGGCCAGTACAATGAGCAGTTCTTC. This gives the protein CAISASTGQYNEQFF.